The entry below gives a single T cell receptor (beta chain) sequence along with its context. Its antigen is as yet unknown. Investigators merged groups given second doses at roughly 4 or roughly 12 weeks. This record belongs to a study of T cell responses to AZD1222 COVID-19 vaccine. General study findings and limits: Increased Spike-specific TCR breadth and depth were observed after two AZD1222 doses. The repertoires were collected only after the peak T cell response. Most donors were white British and more were female, and clonal diversity was possibly underestimated.

Profiled with immunoSEQ multiplex PCR; TCRdb holds only in-frame clones, not every one. Of fewer than 150,000 clones detected, around 90% appear once; the ten largest clones hold 1.5% to 2%. Germline trimming cut 3 bases from V and 8 bases from J; bases unmatched to any gene: 9. CDR3 length: 15 residues. Looked up from germline, CDR1 is WNHNN and CDR2 is SYGVQD (reference sequence). The clonotype originates from an adult who received the AZD1222 COVID-19 vaccine. V and J are TRBV10-1 and TRBJ2-1, with 8 bases lining up with TRBD2. The starting material was peripheral blood, obtained 28 days after the second AZD1222 dose. The CDR3 DNA reads TGCGCCAGCAGTGATACCGGGACTAGGGGCGATGAGCAGTTCTTC. This sequence encodes CASSDTGTRGDEQFF.